A selection of T cell receptor beta chains follows, all from one sample in a study of cytotoxic CD8 clonotypes in ibrutinib-treated CLL. The data were produced by immunoSEQ multiplex PCR, yet TCRdb's version contains in-frame clones alone and is incomplete. The repertoire holds some 140,000 clones, with around four fifths as singletons. The sequenced sample was PBMCs, obtained after 24 months of ibrutinib treatment. Receptors were obtained from a human donor with chronic lymphocytic leukemia. Each CDR3 is given with its conserved first and last residue. D genes are given only for firm matches. Rows may omit the clone size; those that give it use once, few, many or a size class.

j_call: TRBJ1-2; clone_size: once; d_call: -; v_call: TRBV7-2; cdr3_nt: TGTGCCAGCAGCTTAGATGAAGGCCCAGTTGTTTATGGCTACACCTTC; cdr3_aa: CASSLDEGPVVYGYTF
j_call: TRBJ2-1; clone_size: -; d_call: TRBD2; v_call: TRBV19; cdr3_nt: TGTGCCACCAACGGGCGCGGGGGGGATTACAATGAGCAGTTCTTC; cdr3_aa: CATNGRGGDYNEQFF
j_call: TRBJ2-6; clone_size: -; d_call: -; v_call: TRBV29-1; cdr3_nt: TGCAGCGTTGGATGGTCTGGGGCCAACGTCCTGACTTTC; cdr3_aa: CSVGWSGANVLTF
j_call: TRBJ1-2; clone_size: -; d_call: -; v_call: TRBV7-8; cdr3_nt: TGTGCCAGCAGCTTAGTGGTATCAGGGAACTATGGCTACACCTTC; cdr3_aa: CASSLVVSGNYGYTF
j_call: TRBJ2-7; clone_size: -; d_call: TRBD1; v_call: TRBV29-1; cdr3_nt: TGCAGCGTTAGGGGACAGCTTTCCTACGAGCAGTACTTC; cdr3_aa: CSVRGQLSYEQYF
j_call: TRBJ2-7; clone_size: -; d_call: TRBD2; v_call: TRBV10-3; cdr3_nt: TGTGCCATCAGGACAACGGGGGGGTTCCTTGGCGAGCAGTACTTC; cdr3_aa: CAIRTTGGFLGEQYF
j_call: TRBJ2-2; clone_size: -; d_call: TRBD1; v_call: TRBV5-4; cdr3_nt: TGTGCCAGCAGTTCCCACAGGGGGCAGCTGAACACCGGGGAGCTGTTTTTT; cdr3_aa: CASSSHRGQLNTGELFF
j_call: TRBJ2-1; clone_size: -; d_call: -; v_call: TRBV30; cdr3_nt: TGTGCCTGGAACCCCTACACCAGCTATGAGCAGTTCTTC; cdr3_aa: CAWNPYTSYEQFF
j_call: TRBJ1-2; clone_size: -; d_call: -; v_call: TRBV14; cdr3_nt: TGTGCCAGCAGCCAAGATCCTGCTTCGGCTAACTATGGCTACACCTTC; cdr3_aa: CASSQDPASANYGYTF
j_call: TRBJ2-1; clone_size: -; d_call: TRBD2; v_call: TRBV30; cdr3_nt: TGTGCCTGGAGTCGATCCATGACTAGCGGGGGATCGGACAATGAGCAGTTCTTC; cdr3_aa: CAWSRSMTSGGSDNEQFF
j_call: TRBJ2-4; clone_size: -; d_call: -; v_call: TRBV4-1; cdr3_nt: TGCGCCAGCAGCTTAGTAGCGAGACCAACTACGGCCAAAAACATTCAGTACTTC; cdr3_aa: CASSLVARPTTAKNIQYF
j_call: TRBJ2-3; clone_size: -; d_call: -; v_call: TRBV2; cdr3_nt: TGTGCCAGCAGTGAAGGCGGCCGGGATACGCAGTATTTT; cdr3_aa: CASSEGGRDTQYF
j_call: TRBJ2-3; clone_size: -; d_call: TRBD2; v_call: TRBV9; cdr3_nt: TGTGCCAGCAGCGTAGGCTTAGCGGGGGGGCCAGATACGCAGTATTTT; cdr3_aa: CASSVGLAGGPDTQYF
j_call: TRBJ2-5; clone_size: -; d_call: -; v_call: TRBV9; cdr3_nt: TGTGCCAGCAGCGTACCCCAGTTCCGGGGGGCGGTTAAGACCCAGTACTTC; cdr3_aa: CASSVPQFRGAVKTQYF
j_call: TRBJ2-3; clone_size: -; d_call: -; v_call: TRBV11-3; cdr3_nt: TGTGCCAGCAGCCCTTCGCAGGGTAGGGGCACAGATACGCAGTATTTT; cdr3_aa: CASSPSQGRGTDTQYF
j_call: TRBJ2-2; clone_size: -; d_call: -; v_call: TRBV27; cdr3_nt: TGTGCCAGCAGTGGCATAGCAGCGGTCGGGGAGCTGTTTTTT; cdr3_aa: CASSGIAAVGELFF